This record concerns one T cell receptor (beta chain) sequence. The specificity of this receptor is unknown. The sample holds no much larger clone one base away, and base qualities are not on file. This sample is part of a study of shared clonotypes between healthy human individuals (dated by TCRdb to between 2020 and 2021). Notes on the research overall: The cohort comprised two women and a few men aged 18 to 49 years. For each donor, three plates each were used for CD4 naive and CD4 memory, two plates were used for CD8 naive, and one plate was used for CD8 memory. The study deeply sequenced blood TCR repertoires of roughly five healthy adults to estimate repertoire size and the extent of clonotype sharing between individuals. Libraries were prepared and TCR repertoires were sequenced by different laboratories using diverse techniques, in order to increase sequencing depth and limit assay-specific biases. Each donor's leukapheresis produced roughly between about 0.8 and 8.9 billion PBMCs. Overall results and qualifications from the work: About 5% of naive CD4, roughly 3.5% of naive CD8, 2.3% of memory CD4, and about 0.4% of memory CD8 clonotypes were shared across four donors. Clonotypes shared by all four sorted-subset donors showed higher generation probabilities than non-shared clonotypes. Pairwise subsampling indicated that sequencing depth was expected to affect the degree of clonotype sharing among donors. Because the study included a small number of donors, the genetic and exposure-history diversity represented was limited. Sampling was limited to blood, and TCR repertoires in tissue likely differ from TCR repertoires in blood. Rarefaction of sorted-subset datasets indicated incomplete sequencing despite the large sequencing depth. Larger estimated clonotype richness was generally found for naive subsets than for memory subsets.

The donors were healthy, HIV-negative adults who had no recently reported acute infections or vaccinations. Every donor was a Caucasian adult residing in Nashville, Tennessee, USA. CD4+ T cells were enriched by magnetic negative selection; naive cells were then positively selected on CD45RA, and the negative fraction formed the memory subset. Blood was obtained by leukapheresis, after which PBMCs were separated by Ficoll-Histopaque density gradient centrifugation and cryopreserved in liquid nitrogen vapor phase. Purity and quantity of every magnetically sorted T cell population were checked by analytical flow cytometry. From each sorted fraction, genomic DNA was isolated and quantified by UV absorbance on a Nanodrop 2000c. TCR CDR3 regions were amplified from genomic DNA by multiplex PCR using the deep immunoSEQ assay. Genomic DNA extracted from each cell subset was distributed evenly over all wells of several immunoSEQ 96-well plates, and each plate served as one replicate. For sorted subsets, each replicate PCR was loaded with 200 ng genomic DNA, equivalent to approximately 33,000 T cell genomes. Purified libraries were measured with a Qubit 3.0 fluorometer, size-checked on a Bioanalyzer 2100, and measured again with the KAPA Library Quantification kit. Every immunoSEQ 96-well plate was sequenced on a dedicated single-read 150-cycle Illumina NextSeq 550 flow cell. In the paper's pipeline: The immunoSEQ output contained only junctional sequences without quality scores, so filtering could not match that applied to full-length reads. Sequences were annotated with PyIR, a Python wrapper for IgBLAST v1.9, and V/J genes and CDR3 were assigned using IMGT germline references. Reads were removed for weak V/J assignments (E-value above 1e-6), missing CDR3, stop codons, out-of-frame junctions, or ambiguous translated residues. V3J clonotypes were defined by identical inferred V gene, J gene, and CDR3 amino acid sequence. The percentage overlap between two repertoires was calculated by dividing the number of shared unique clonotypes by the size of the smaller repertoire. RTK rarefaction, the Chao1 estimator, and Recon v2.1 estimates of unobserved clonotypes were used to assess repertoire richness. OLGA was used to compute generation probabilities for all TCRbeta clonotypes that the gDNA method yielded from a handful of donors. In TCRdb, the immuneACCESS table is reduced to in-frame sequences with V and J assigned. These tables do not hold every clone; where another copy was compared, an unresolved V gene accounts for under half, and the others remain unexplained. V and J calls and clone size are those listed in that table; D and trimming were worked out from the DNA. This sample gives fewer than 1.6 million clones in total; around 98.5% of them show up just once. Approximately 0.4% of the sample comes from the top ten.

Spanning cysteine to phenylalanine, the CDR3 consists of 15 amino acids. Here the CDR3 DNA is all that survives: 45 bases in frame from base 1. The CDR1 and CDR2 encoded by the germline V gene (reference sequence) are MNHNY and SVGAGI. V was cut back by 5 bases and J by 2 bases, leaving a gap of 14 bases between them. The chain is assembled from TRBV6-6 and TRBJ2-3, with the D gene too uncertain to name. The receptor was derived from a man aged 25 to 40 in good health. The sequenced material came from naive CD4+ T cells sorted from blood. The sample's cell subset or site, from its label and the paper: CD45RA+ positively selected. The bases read TGTGCCAGCAGTGTAATTGGGTCCAACACAGATACGCAGTATTTT. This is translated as CASSVIGSNTDTQYF.